These 28 T cell receptor beta chains originate from one sample sequenced in a study of identical twins. TCRdb called the 5' RACE reads again in MiXCR, with one record for every CDR3 protein. The sample shows a few hundred thousand distinct CDR3 sequences, 9% to 10% of them seen only once. In addition, the sample was reused for a study of yellow fever vaccine responses in identical twins.

Specimen: PBMCs. Receptors were obtained from a woman aged 18-29 years in good health.

This clonotype was found a few times. The chain is built from TRBV5-1 and TRBJ2-5; 10 bases align to TRBD2. The V and J ends lost 4 bases and 2 bases, in that order; junction bases with no gene match: 11. The CDR3 is 17 amino acids. CDR1 is SGHRS, CDR2 YFSETQ, per germline. The CDR3: CASSVHPGLATQETQYF. In nucleotides, the CDR3 is TGCGCCAGCAGCGTCCATCCGGGACTAGCGACTCAAGAGACCCAGTACTTC.

J is TRBJ1-5 and V is TRBV4-2, with D hard to call. Trimming removed 6 bases at V and 4 bases at J, with 7 bases between. CDR3 length: 12 residues. The germline CDR1 and CDR2 sequences are LGHNA and YNFKEQ. This CDR3 reads CASREENQPQHF. The CDR3 coding sequence is TGTGCCAGCAGGGAGGAAAATCAGCCCCAGCATTTT.

A few counts support this clonotype. The chain links TRBV4-2 to TRBJ1-1, with D unresolved. The CDR3 has 12 amino acids. Germline CDR1 and CDR2: LGHNA and YNFKEQ. V was trimmed by 1 base and J by 6 bases, leaving 6 bases between them. CDR3 coding DNA: TGTGCCAGCAGCCAAGGAGATTCTGAAGCTTTCTTT. It translates to CASSQGDSEAFF.

This clonotype was observed many times. The chain couples TRBV10-3 to TRBJ2-1; D perhaps matches TRBD2 (5 bases). V dropped 3 bases and J dropped 10 bases, with 13 bases sitting between them. Germline CDR1 reads ENHRY; CDR2 reads SYGVKD. The CDR3 consists of 13 residues. CDR3 protein: CAISDQSPGEQFF. In DNA, the CDR3 is TGTGCCATCAGTGACCAATCACCGGGGGAGCAGTTCTTC.

This clonotype was observed a few times. The rearrangement links TRBV6-1 to TRBJ2-1; 10 bases agree with TRBD2. V lost 6 bases and J lost 8; bases outside the gene matches: 10. The CDR3 is 15 amino acids. Germline V gene lookup returns CDR1 MNHNS and CDR2 SASEGT. CDR3 bases: TGTGCCAGCAGCATCCTAGCGGGAGACTGGGATGAGCAGTTCTTC. Translated: CASSILAGDWDEQFF.

V is TRBV19 and J is TRBJ1-5, with 7 bases that match TRBD1. Germline V gene sequence: CDR1 LNHDA, CDR2 SQIVND (reference sequence). The ends lost 5 bases at V and 4 bases at J; junction bases unmatched: 8. The CDR3 is 15 amino acids. CDR3 bases: TGTGCCAGTAGTGACGAACGGGACAGAAATCAGCCCCAGCATTTT. Translating it yields CASSDERDRNQPQHF.

The chain uses TRBV5-6 and TRBJ2-5, with no clear D. Trimming stripped 2 bases from V and 7 bases from J, with 12 bases between. Germline-derived CDR1 and CDR2 are SGHDT and YYEEEE. There are 13 residues in the CDR3. As DNA, the CDR3 is TGTGCCAGCAGCTTCACCGCCTCGGGGACCCAGTACTTC. As protein: CASSFTASGTQYF.

The CDR3 DNA follows: TGTGCCAGCAGTCCGATAGGACTAGCTGATCACTACAATGAGCAGTTCTTC. It is translated as CASSPIGLADHYNEQFF. The genes are TRBV27 and TRBJ2-1, with 8 bases fitting TRBD2. CDR1 MNHEY and CDR2 SMNVEV come from the germline V gene (reference sequence). V was pared by 5 bases and J by 3 bases, with 12 bases of the junction left unmatched. CDR3 length: 17 amino acids.

This clonotype was picked up many times. The J gene is TRBJ2-2, the V gene TRBV6-5, with D unclear. From germline, CDR1 is MNHEY and CDR2 SVGAGI. The CDR3 is made up of 13 amino acids. Trimming took 0 bases from V and 6 from J, leaving 5 bases between them. The CDR3 DNA reads as TGTGCCAGCAGTTACTCGGTCCCCGGGGAGCTGTTTTTT. Protein sequence: CASSYSVPGELFF.

This clonotype has more than one count but fewer than ten. The chain joins TRBV6-2 or TRBV6-3 to TRBJ2-1, with D perhaps matching TRBD1 (5 bases). The CDR3 extends over 16 amino acids. Trimming pared 0 bases from V and 7 bases from J, leaving 16 bases between. Germline V gene sequence: CDR1 MNHEY, CDR2 SVGEGT. CDR3 sequence (DNA): TGTGCCAGCAGTTACTCGAGCAGCGCCAACAGGAATGAGCAGTTCTTC. Translated: CASSYSSSANRNEQFF.

This clonotype was counted only a few times. V and J are TRBV9 and TRBJ2-3; 11 bases match TRBD2. The CDR3 loop spans 16 amino acids. The germline V gene encodes CDR1 SGDLS and CDR2 YYNGEE. The V gene end was trimmed by 2 bases and the J gene end by 2 bases; junction bases not matched to a gene: 4. The CDR3 region has the DNA TGTGCCAGCAGCGTCCTGACTAGCGGGGACACAGATACGCAGTATTTT. Translation: CASSVLTSGDTDTQYF.

There are many counts of this clonotype. This chain connects TRBV7-9 to TRBJ1-1; D gene ambiguous. The CDR3 is made up of 15 amino acids. Germline V CDR1 and CDR2: SEHNR, FQNEAQ (reference sequence). Trimming left V 4 bases short and J 0 bases short, with 12 bases between. The CDR3 bases are TGTGCCAGCAGCTATTGGGGTGGTTTGAACACTGAAGCTTTCTTT. Protein product: CASSYWGGLNTEAFF.

This clonotype was observed at least ten times. The genes are TRBV6-5 and TRBJ2-3; D is ambiguous. Germline V gives CDR1 MNHEY, CDR2 SVGAGI. The V end was cut by 3 bases, the J end by 4 bases, with 14 bases between. CDR3 length: 15 residues. CDR3 loop: CASSYQGRGADTQYF. CDR3 coding DNA: TGTGCCAGCAGTTATCAAGGTCGTGGCGCAGATACGCAGTATTTT.

In its sample, this clonotype was seen many times. The chain has TRBV4-2 and TRBJ2-1, with 11 bases lining up with TRBD2. Trimming took 0 bases from V and 9 from J; bases not matched to a gene: 7. The CDR3 has 16 amino acids. CDR1 is LGHNA and CDR2 is YNFKEQ in the germline V gene. The CDR3 DNA sequence: TGTGCCAGCAGCCAAGAGGTAGCGGGGGGGCCAACTGAGCAGTTCTTC. Amino acids: CASSQEVAGGPTEQFF.

This clonotype was recorded at least ten times. The junction shows a germline mismatch at one end, possibly a read error. This CDR3 reads CASSDSWDSTYEQYF. The CDR3 DNA reads as TGTGCCAGCAGTGACTCGTGGGACAGCACCTACGAGCAGTACTTC. The chain is built from TRBV6-5 and TRBJ2-7, with TRBD1 matching 7 bases. From germline, CDR1 is MNHEY and CDR2 SVGAGI. The CDR3 is made up of 15 amino acids.

This sequence joins TRBV20-1 and TRBJ2-1, with TRBD1 as a possible D gene (6 bases). Germline V lookup: CDR1 DFQATT, CDR2 SNEGSKA (reference sequence). The CDR3 is 10 amino acids. In DNA, the CDR3 is TGCATCTATGGACAGTCTGAGCAGTTCTTC. It encodes CIYGQSEQFF.

The chain uses TRBV25-1 and TRBJ1-6, with TRBD1 identical over 7 bases. This CDR3 spans 13 amino acids. CDR1 MGHDK and CDR2 SYGVNS come from the germline V gene. The V and J ends lost 7 bases and 11 bases, in that order; junction bases with no gene match: 8. CDR3 in DNA: TGTGCCAGCAAAGGGGGCGTAGGAACACCCCTCCACTTT. It yields the protein CASKGGVGTPLHF. Combining the CDR3 with reference TRBV25-1 and TRBJ1-6 gives the whole variable domain EADIYQTPRYLVIGTGKKITLECSQTMGHDKMYWYQQDPGMELHLIHYSYGVNSTEKGDLSSESTVSRIRTEHFPLTLESARPSHTSQYLCASKGGVGTPLHFGNGTRLTVT.

The V call is TRBV5-4, the J call TRBJ2-6; the D call may be TRBD1 or TRBD2 (5 bases each). V dropped 3 bases and J dropped 0 bases, with 16 bases sitting between them. The CDR3 runs 18 residues. The V gene's germline CDR1 is SGHNT and CDR2 YYREEE (reference sequence). CDR3 in amino acids: CASSWGWGESSGANVLTF. Here the CDR3 DNA reads TGTGCCAGCAGCTGGGGGTGGGGCGAATCCTCTGGGGCCAACGTCCTGACTTTC. The variable domain in full, completed from reference TRBV5-4 and TRBJ2-6, reads ETGVTQSPTHLIKTRGQQVTLRCSSQSGHNTVSWYQQALGQGPQFIFQYYREEENGRGNFPPRFSGLQFPNYSSELNVNALELDDSALYLCASSWGWGESSGANVLTFGAGSRLTVL.

This clonotype was observed a few times. This chain joins TRBV11-2 and TRBJ1-1; TRBD1 might be the D (6 bases). The CDR3 covers 16 residues. Germline V gene sequence: CDR1 SGHAT, CDR2 FQNNGV. The germline V and J ends were trimmed by 5 bases and 3 bases, with 19 bases remaining between them. CDR3 bases: TGTGCCAGCAGCCTATTTCCCACAGGGAGGGACACTGAAGCTTTCTTT. Translation: CASSLFPTGRDTEAFF.

Only a few counts were recorded for this clonotype. The CDR3 loop reads CASSQDGVPGLEQYF. CDR3 coding DNA: TGCGCCAGCAGCCAAGATGGCGTACCCGGCCTCGAGCAGTACTTC. The chain links TRBV4-3 to TRBJ2-7; no clear D. CDR1 LGHNA and CDR2 YSLEER come from the germline V gene. There are 15 residues in the CDR3. V lost 0 bases to trimming and J lost 6 bases, with 15 bases between them.

This chain uses TRBV21-1 with TRBJ2-5; the DNA was not used to check the table's D call, TRBD1. TRBV21-1 is a pseudogene. This CDR3 has 16 residues. The CDR3 loop is CASSKNPGQGLETQYF. CDR3 nucleotide sequence: TGTGCCAGCAGCAAGAACCCGGGACAGGGGTTGGAGACCCAGTACTTC.

This clonotype has ten or more counts. This chain links TRBV5-1 with TRBJ1-1; D ambiguous. The CDR3 runs 15 residues. Germline CDR1 SGHRS, CDR2 YFSETQ. V dropped 3 bases and J dropped 5 bases, with 17 bases sitting between them. The CDR3 DNA is TGCGCCAGCAGCTCGGGAATAGGGATACTGACTGAAGCTTTCTTT. Translation: CASSSGIGILTEAFF.

Only a few counts were recorded for this clonotype. The chain links TRBV6-4 to TRBJ2-3; 9 bases align to TRBD2. The CDR3 runs to 15 residues. With V trimmed by 3 bases and J by 5 bases, 6 bases remained unmatched. Germline assignment: CDR1 MRHNA and CDR2 SNTAGT. The CDR3: CASSEVAGALDTQYF. As DNA, the CDR3 is TGTGCCAGCAGTGAAGTAGCGGGGGCCTTAGATACGCAGTATTTT.

This clonotype was counted many times. This chain joins TRBV5-1 and TRBJ2-1, with 7 bases aligning to TRBD2. Germline CDR1 reads SGHRS; CDR2 reads YFSETQ. V gave up 4 bases and J gave up 1 base; unmatched junction bases: 5. This CDR3 is 15 amino acids long. This CDR3 is CASSRSGASYNEQFF. In DNA, the CDR3 is TGCGCCAGCAGCCGCAGCGGGGCTTCCTACAATGAGCAGTTCTTC.

This clonotype occurred a few times. The rearrangement joins TRBV28 to TRBJ1-5; 8 bases align to TRBD1. Germline assignment: CDR1 MDHEN and CDR2 SYDVKM. This CDR3 is built from 16 residues. With V trimmed by 5 bases and J by 5 bases, 11 bases remained unmatched. CDR3 loop: CASSNGQGVVDQPQHF. DNA for the CDR3: TGTGCCAGCAGTAACGGACAGGGCGTCGTAGATCAGCCCCAGCATTTT.

The genes are TRBV7-9 and TRBJ2-7, with TRBD1 identical over 7 bases. The length of the CDR3 is 17 residues. V dropped 5 bases and J dropped 5; count of bases not matched to a gene: 18. Germline CDR1 is SEHNR and CDR2 is FQNEAQ (reference sequence). CDR3 sequence (DNA): TGTGCCAGCAGCCCGAGGACAGGCTCCTACGAGTCAGACGAGCAGTACTTC. Translating it yields CASSPRTGSYESDEQYF.

The rearrangement uses TRBV5-1 and TRBJ2-7; D uncertain. The CDR3 is 12 residues long. V dropped 0 bases and J dropped 6 bases, with 7 bases sitting between them. Germline lookup yields CDR1 SGHRS and CDR2 YFSETQ. CDR3 nucleotides: TGCGCCAGCAGCTTGGAACCCTCCGAGCAGTACTTC. Translating it yields CASSLEPSEQYF.

This clonotype has a count of ten or more. The chain carries TRBV5-1 and TRBJ2-7; 8 bases align to TRBD2. CDR1 is SGHRS, CDR2 YFSETQ, per germline. The CDR3 covers 16 residues. After removal of 0 bases from V and 2 bases from J, the junction contained 7 bases not matched to a gene. The CDR3 DNA sequence: TGCGCCAGCAGCTTGGATGGCGGGAGGACAACCTACGAGCAGTACTTC. Translated, it gives CASSLDGGRTTYEQYF. Looking up the rest from reference TRBV5-1 and TRBJ2-7 gives the full variable domain: KAGVTQTPRYLIKTRGQQVTLSCSPISGHRSVSWYQQTPGQGLQFLFEYFSETQRNKGNFPGRFSGRQFSNSRSEMNVSTLELGDSALYLCASSLDGGRTTYEQYFGPGTRLTVT.